The entry below gives a single T cell receptor (beta chain) sequence along with its context. As yet, its antigen is unknown. Sequence at one end of the junction differs from germline and may be a read error. The sample is drawn from a study of regulatory T cells in long-lasting Graves disease. Assembly of TCR beta libraries relied on iRepertoire HTBI primers together with Arm-PCR of CDR3 regions. Using its own MiXCR run on the multiplex PCR reads, TCRdb lists one record per CDR3 protein. The data contain 600,000 to 850,000 distinct CDR3 sequences, around 30% of them singletons. The germline V gene has CDR1 MNHEY and CDR2 SMNVEV (reference sequence). This CDR3 region has 13 residues. Specified time point: persistent/refractory GD, antithyroid drugs over 5 years with positive TRAb. PBMCs were the source of the RNA used for TCR sequencing. Collection of peripheral blood (about 8.8 milliliters) was done using EDTA tubes.

Study outcomes and limitations: Persistent patients shared more public clonotypes (roughly 2,500) than new patients (nearly 1,000). Favored usage of TRBV28, TRBJ1-2 and TRBJ2-5 was recorded in persistent disease.

Sequences were derived from peripheral blood mononuclear cells (PBMCs), sampled when the disease was refractory, from a patient treated with antithyroid drugs. This receptor was identified in a female donor with Graves disease. The V and J genes are TRBV27 and TRBJ1-2; unclear D gene. The CDR3 DNA follows: TGTGTCAGCAGTTTAGGGCAGGCCTATGGCTACACCTTC. Translating it yields CVSSLGQAYGYTF.